The 14 T cell receptor beta chains in this list originate from one sample, sequenced in a study of graft-versus-host responses after intestinal transplantation. Here immunoSEQ multiplex PCR was the method, and the copy in TCRdb shows in-frame clones only, minus some. Of some 39,000 clones listed, 85% to 95% are singletons. Source: PBMCs, taken around 730 days after intestinal transplantation. These receptors came from a human patient who received an intestinal transplant, so some T cells may come from the graft donor.

The chain recombines TRBV10-2 with TRBJ2-5; TRBD2 agrees at 7 bases. This CDR3 has 16 residues. Germline values: CDR1 WSHSY, CDR2 SAAADI. Losses at the gene ends were 4 bases for V and 5 bases for J; bases not matched to a gene: 13. The CDR3: CASSAIPGEGEETQYF. Here the CDR3 DNA reads TGCGCCAGCAGTGCGATACCGGGGGAGGGTGAGGAGACCCAGTACTTC.

This clone appeared once. The chain recombines TRBV7-6 with TRBJ2-5; 8 bases line up with TRBD1. The CDR3 consists of 14 residues. From germline, CDR1 is SGHVS and CDR2 FNYEAQ. The trim removed 4 bases at V and 4 bases at J, leaving 5 bases unmatched. DNA for the CDR3: TGTGCCAGCAGCTCCCAGGGGGCGCGAGAGACCCAGTACTTC. It is translated as CASSSQGARETQYF.

The chain uses TRBV7-2 and TRBJ2-3, with TRBD2 identical over 8 bases. Losses at the gene ends were 4 bases for V and 2 bases for J; bases not matched to a gene: 11. The length of the CDR3 is 17 residues. Germline CDR1 is SGHTA and CDR2 is FQGNSA. The CDR3 region has the DNA TGTGCCAGCAGCTCTAGAGGAGCGGGGGAACTCACAGATACGCAGTATTTT. Its translation: CASSSRGAGELTDTQYF.

The CDR3 nucleotides read TGTGCCAGCAGCTTGGGGCAGACAGGGGGCTACGAGCAGTACTTC. Protein product: CASSLGQTGGYEQYF. The V call is TRBV5-6, the J call TRBJ2-7, with 9 nucleotides matching TRBD1. V lost 0 bases to trimming and J lost 3 bases; unmatched junction nucleotides: 4. Looked up from germline, CDR1 is SGHDT and CDR2 is YYEEEE. The CDR3 spans 15 residues. Combining the CDR3 with reference TRBV5-6 and TRBJ2-7 gives the whole variable domain DAGVTQSPTHLIKTRGQQVTLRCSPKSGHDTVSWYQQALGQGPQFIFQYYEEEERQRGNFPDRFSGHQFPNYSSELNVNALLLGDSALYLCASSLGQTGGYEQYFGPGTRLTVT.

V and J are TRBV29-1 and TRBJ2-3, with 7 bases lining up with TRBD1. This CDR3 has 14 amino acids. Germline V gives CDR1 SQVTM, CDR2 ANQGSEA. The V and J ends lost 8 bases and 3 bases, in that order; junction bases with no gene match: 11. CDR3 region: CSLPRTGQTDTQYF. In DNA form, the CDR3 reads TGCAGCCTTCCTCGGACAGGCCAGACAGATACGCAGTATTTT.

This clone turned up a few times. V gene TRBV2 combines with J gene TRBJ2-3; D is ambiguous. The CDR3 sequence is 14 residues long. Germline CDR1 is SNHLY and CDR2 is FYNNEI. The V and J ends lost 4 bases and 1 base respectively, with 9 bases between them. CDR3 DNA: TGTGCCAGCAGTGGATCAGGAGGCACAGATACGCAGTATTTT. Protein: CASSGSGGTDTQYF.

This chain uses TRBV5-4 with TRBJ2-2, with 7 bases aligning to TRBD1. Germline-derived CDR1 and CDR2 are SGHNT and YYREEE (reference sequence). This CDR3 region has 16 residues. With 0 bases clipped from V and 7 bases from J, the junction kept 9 bases outside the gene matches. The CDR3 DNA follows: TGTGCCAGCAGCTTGGGTCTGGACAGGAGTGGCGGGGAGCTGTTTTTT. It yields the protein CASSLGLDRSGGELFF.

This rearrangement joins TRBV5-1 to TRBJ1-1; no clear D gene. Deletions cut 0 bases from V and 1 base from J, with 7 bases between. Germline loops: CDR1 SGHRS, CDR2 YFSETQ. The CDR3 is 14 residues long. CDR3 region: CASSLEVGNTEAFF. The CDR3 DNA is TGCGCCAGCAGCTTGGAGGTAGGGAACACTGAAGCTTTCTTT. The whole variable domain, remainder taken from reference TRBV5-1 and TRBJ1-1, is KAGVTQTPRYLIKTRGQQVTLSCSPISGHRSVSWYQQTPGQGLQFLFEYFSETQRNKGNFPGRFSGRQFSNSRSEMNVSTLELGDSALYLCASSLEVGNTEAFFGQGTRLTVV.

This clone was seen once. The rearrangement links TRBV10-3 to TRBJ2-2; 8 bases line up with TRBD2. Germline lookup yields CDR1 ENHRY and CDR2 SYGVKD. Germline trimming cut 8 bases from V and 4 bases from J; bases unmatched to any gene: 9. The CDR3 extends over 15 amino acids. CDR3 protein: CAIPLTSGSTGELFF. The CDR3 coding sequence is TGTGCCATCCCTCTTACTAGCGGAAGCACCGGGGAGCTGTTTTTT.

The CDR3 here is CASKRGGAGEETQYF. As DNA, the CDR3 is TGTGCCAGTAAGCGGGGTGGGGCAGGGGAAGAGACCCAGTACTTC. The chain recombines TRBV19 with TRBJ2-5, with D tentatively TRBD2 (7 bases). Germline V lookup: CDR1 LNHDA, CDR2 SQIVND (reference sequence). The V gene lost 7 bases and the J gene lost 3 bases, with 18 bases spanning the gap. The length of the CDR3 is 15 residues.

The genes are TRBV6-1 and TRBJ1-1; D is unclear. Trimming pared 2 bases from V and 3 bases from J, leaving 13 bases between. CDR1 and CDR2 (germline): MNHNS, SASEGT. CDR3 length: 15 residues. The CDR3 DNA reads TGTGCCAGCAGTGAAAGTGAGTATTGGGACACTGAAGCTTTCTTT. Translation: CASSESEYWDTEAFF.

The V and J genes are TRBV18 and TRBJ2-7, with 8 nucleotides matching TRBD1. Trimming at V came to 2 bases and at J to 3 bases, leaving 9 bases not matched to a gene. CDR1 and CDR2 (germline): KGHSH, LQKENI. The CDR3 covers 16 residues. The CDR3 DNA sequence: TGTGCCAGCTCACCAGTACAGGGGGACTCCCGCTACGAGCAGTACTTC. Protein: CASSPVQGDSRYEQYF.

CDR3 nucleotides: TGTGCCAGCACCGGGGTGAACACTGAAGCTTTCTTT. It is translated as CASTGVNTEAFF. The V call is TRBV5-4, the J call TRBJ1-1; D gene ambiguous. The V end was cut by 6 bases, the J end by 0 bases, with 6 bases between. CDR1 SGHNT and CDR2 YYREEE come from the germline V gene (reference sequence). The CDR3 is 12 residues long.

The sample holds one count of this clone. The V and J genes are TRBV25-1 and TRBJ1-5; D gene uncertain. With 5 bases removed from V and 4 bases from J, the gap between germline ends came to 6 bases. CDR3 size: 12 residues. Germline CDR1 is MGHDK and CDR2 is SYGVNS. The CDR3 coding sequence is TGTGCCAGCAGTCTGGCGAATCAGCCCCAGCATTTT. Its translation: CASSLANQPQHF.